This is a list of T cell receptor beta chains from one sample in a study of siplizumab effects on memory and regulatory T cells. The protocol was immunoSEQ multiplex PCR, while the TCRdb copy is restricted to in-frame clones and leaves out a portion. Of approximately 100,000 clones listed, more than 85% are singletons. The sample was CD4+ T cells sorted from blood. These receptors came from a human donor in good health. Some clones in this sample may be carry-over from other donors' samples. The CDR3 runs from the conserved cysteine through the conserved F or W. The D gene is left open where the match is weak. The size field is filled for only some rows; it gives once, few, many or a size class.

-	TRBV13	TRBJ2-1	-	TGTGCCAGCACTCAAGGGGGGATGGGGGCTGAGCAGTTCTTC	CASTQGGMGAEQFF
-	TRBV5-1	TRBJ2-7	TRBD1	TGCGCCAGCGCCGAACAGGGGGCGAGATGGTACGAGCAGTACTTC	CASAEQGARWYEQYF
once	TRBV19	TRBJ1-3	-	TGTGCCAGTAGTATACTTCAGGGGTTAACTGGAAACACCATATATTTT	CASSILQGLTGNTIYF
-	TRBV18	TRBJ2-2	TRBD2	TGTGCCAGCTCACCACAGGAGGGGAGGGTCTCCGTCGGGGAGCTGTTTTTT	CASSPQEGRVSVGELFF
-	TRBV19	TRBJ2-7	TRBD2	TGTGCCAGTAGCCCGGGCCGGACTAGTGGGTCCTACGAGCAGTACTTC	CASSPGRTSGSYEQYF
-	TRBV19	TRBJ2-1	-	TGTGCCAGTAGAATCCCAGGGGGGCCCTACAATGAGCAGTTCTTC	CASRIPGGPYNEQFF
-	TRBV19	TRBJ2-5	-	TGTGCCAGTAGTATCAAGGGGAGGGAGACCCAGTACTTC	CASSIKGRETQYF
-	TRBV5-4	TRBJ1-1	-	TGTGCCAGCAAATCTCAGGACACTGAAGCTTTCTTT	CASKSQDTEAFF
once	TRBV5-8	TRBJ1-4	-	TGTGCCAGCACCCAAAAGGGGATTTCTGAAAAACTGTTTTTT	CASTQKGISEKLFF
-	TRBV20-1	TRBJ2-7	-	TGCAGTGCTAGAGACCCAGACGAGCAGTACTTC	CSARDPDEQYF
-	TRBV9	TRBJ2-3	TRBD1	TGTGCCAGCAGCCCCCGGGACAGGGAAAGGGATACGCAGTATTTT	CASSPRDRERDTQYF
few	TRBV29-1	TRBJ1-1	-	TGCAGCGTTGAAGTTCAGAAGAACACTGAAGCTTTCTTT	CSVEVQKNTEAFF
-	TRBV4-1	TRBJ2-3	TRBD2	TGCGCCAGCCGGACTAGCGGGAGAGTCGCAGATACGCAGTATTTT	CASRTSGRVADTQYF
-	TRBV25-1	TRBJ2-7	TRBD2	TGTGCCAGCAGTGAAGGGACTAGCGGGATACCCTCCTACGAGCAGTACTTC	CASSEGTSGIPSYEQYF
-	TRBV10-3	TRBJ2-3	TRBD2	TGTGCCATCAGTCCGGGACTAGGAGCGGCAGATACGCAGTATTTT	CAISPGLGAADTQYF
-	TRBV7-3	TRBJ2-1	-	TGTGCCAGCAGCCGTAGTGCCTACAATGAGCAGTTCTTC	CASSRSAYNEQFF
-	TRBV23-1	TRBJ2-2	-	TGCGCCAGCAGTCAATCGATTCTACGGGACACCGGGGAGCTGTTTTTT	CASSQSILRDTGELFF
-	TRBV5-1	TRBJ2-3	TRBD2	TGCGCCAGCAGCTTGCGTGTTAGCGGGAGGAGAGGGGATACGCAGTATTTT	CASSLRVSGRRGDTQYF
-	TRBV10-1	TRBJ2-7	TRBD2	TGCGCCAGCAGTGAGCCCCCTCTAGCGGAGAACTCCTACGAGCAGTACTTC	CASSEPPLAENSYEQYF
-	TRBV5-4	TRBJ2-5	TRBD2	TGTGCCAGCAGCTTAGGCCGGACTAGCTGGGAGACCCAGTACTTC	CASSLGRTSWETQYF
-	TRBV28	TRBJ2-7	TRBD2	TGTGCCAGCACTACTGGACTAGCGGCCTCCAGCTCCTACGAGCAGTACTTC	CASTTGLAASSSYEQYF
-	TRBV6-1	TRBJ2-3	-	TGTGCCAGCACTTTCGGGTTGACAGATACGCAGTATTTT	CASTFGLTDTQYF
once	TRBV7-9	TRBJ2-1	TRBD2	TGTGCCAGCAGCTTGGAGGCTAGCGGTAATGAGCAGTTCTTC	CASSLEASGNEQFF
-	TRBV6-6	TRBJ2-7	-	TGTGCCAGCTCCGACACCCGGGCGTCGGAGCAGTACTTC	CASSDTRASEQYF
-	TRBV29-1	TRBJ2-5	TRBD1	TGCAGCGTTGAAGGACAGGGAGTAGAGACCCAGTACTTC	CSVEGQGVETQYF
once	TRBV7-9	TRBJ1-2	-	TGTGCCAGCAGCTTAGCTACAGCCCCATTCCTTAACTATGGCTACACCTTC	CASSLATAPFLNYGYTF
-	TRBV2	TRBJ2-7	-	TGTGCCAGCATGGAAGACGGGCTACCCGCCTACGAGCAGTACTTC	CASMEDGLPAYEQYF
-	TRBV7-3	TRBJ1-5	-	TGTGCCAGCAGCTTAGCGGGGGATCAGCCCCAGCATTTT	CASSLAGDQPQHF
-	TRBV6-5	TRBJ2-5	TRBD1	TGTGCCAGCAGGGGACAGGGGAAAGAGACCCAGTACTTC	CASRGQGKETQYF
-	TRBV18	TRBJ2-5	-	TGTGCCAGCTCACAACAGGGACACCAAGGGGAGACCCAGTACTTC	CASSQQGHQGETQYF
-	TRBV2	TRBJ2-7	-	TGTGCCAACAAAGCGGACCGGTCAGCCTACGAGCAGTACTTC	CANKADRSAYEQYF
-	TRBV6-6	TRBJ2-2	-	TGTGCCAGTACCAGGGAATATACCGGGGAGCTGTTTTTT	CASTREYTGELFF
-	TRBV14	TRBJ1-2	-	TGTGCCAGCAGCCAAGGGCAGGCCTACGCCTATGGCTACACCTTC	CASSQGQAYAYGYTF
-	TRBV5-8	TRBJ2-7	-	TGTGCCAGCAGCCGGCGCAATTTCTACGAGCAGTACTTC	CASSRRNFYEQYF
-	TRBV11-1	TRBJ1-4	-	TGTGCCAGCAGCCGGACAGAAAATGAAAAACTGTTTTTT	CASSRTENEKLFF
-	TRBV5-1	TRBJ1-3	-	TGCGCCAGCAGCTTAGAAGGGTCCAACTCTGGAAACACCATATATTTT	CASSLEGSNSGNTIYF
-	TRBV6-1	TRBJ2-2	-	TGTGCCAGCAGAAATACCGGGGAGCTGTTTTTT	CASRNTGELFF
-	TRBV5-5	TRBJ2-1	TRBD2	TGTGCCAGCAGCCCCCTACGCGGGAGTGTCTCCTACAATGAGCAGTTCTTC	CASSPLRGSVSYNEQFF
-	TRBV25-1	TRBJ1-4	TRBD1	TGTGCCAGCAGAGCCAGGGGGACTAATGAAAAACTGTTTTTT	CASRARGTNEKLFF
-	TRBV5-5	TRBJ1-2	TRBD1	TGTGCCAGCAGCGGCACAGGGGGCAACTATGGCTACACCTTC	CASSGTGGNYGYTF
few	TRBV5-1	TRBJ2-7	-	TGCGCCAGCAGCCCAGGACTAACCCACGAGCAGTACTTC	CASSPGLTHEQYF
-	TRBV2	TRBJ1-5	-	TGTGCCAGCAGTGATAGGATGGGGAATCAGCCCCAGCATTTT	CASSDRMGNQPQHF
-	TRBV2	TRBJ1-3	-	TGTGCCAGCAGGGCTACAGGGTCTGGAAACACCATATATTTT	CASRATGSGNTIYF